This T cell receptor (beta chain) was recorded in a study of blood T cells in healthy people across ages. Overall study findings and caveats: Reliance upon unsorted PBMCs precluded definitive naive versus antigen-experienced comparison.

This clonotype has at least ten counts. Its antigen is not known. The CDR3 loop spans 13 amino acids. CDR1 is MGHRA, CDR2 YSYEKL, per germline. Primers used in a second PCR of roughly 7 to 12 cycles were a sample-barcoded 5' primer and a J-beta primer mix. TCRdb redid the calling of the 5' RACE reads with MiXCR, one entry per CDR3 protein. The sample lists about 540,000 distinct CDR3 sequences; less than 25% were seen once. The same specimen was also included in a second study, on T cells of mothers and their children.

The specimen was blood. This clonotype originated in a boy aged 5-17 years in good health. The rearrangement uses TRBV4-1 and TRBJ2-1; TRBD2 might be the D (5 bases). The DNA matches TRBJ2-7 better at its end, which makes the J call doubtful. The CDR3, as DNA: TGCGCCAGCAGCCAAGGGCTAGCTTACGAGCAGTACTTC. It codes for CASSQGLAYEQYF.